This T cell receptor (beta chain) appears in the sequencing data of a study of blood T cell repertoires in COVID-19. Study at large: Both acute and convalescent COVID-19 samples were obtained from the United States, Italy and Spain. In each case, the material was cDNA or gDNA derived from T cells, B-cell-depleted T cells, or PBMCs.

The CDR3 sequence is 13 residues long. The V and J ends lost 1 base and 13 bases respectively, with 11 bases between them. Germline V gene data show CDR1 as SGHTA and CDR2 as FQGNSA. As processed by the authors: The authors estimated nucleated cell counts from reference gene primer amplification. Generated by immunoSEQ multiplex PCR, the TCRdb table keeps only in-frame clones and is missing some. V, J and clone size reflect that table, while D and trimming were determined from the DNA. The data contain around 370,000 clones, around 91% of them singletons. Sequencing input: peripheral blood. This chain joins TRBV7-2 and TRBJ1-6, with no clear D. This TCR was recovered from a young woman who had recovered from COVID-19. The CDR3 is CASSLDRGSPLHF. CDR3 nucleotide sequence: TGTGCCAGCAGCTTAGATAGAGGGTCCCCCCTCCACTTT.